Following are 3 T cell receptor beta chains from one sample sequenced in a study of human T cells and chemical hapten exposure. TCRdb re-analysed the RACE reads in MiXCR, keeping a single row per CDR3 protein. This sample has 300,000 to 350,000 distinct CDR3 sequences; around 7% occur once, and the top ten carry roughly 8%. Time point: patch test 1, 2 weeks after DPC sensitization. Stated treatment: therapeutic diphenylcyclopropenone sensitization with weekly scalp DPC. The source material was whole blood, sampled in connection with sensitization to the hapten diphenylcyclopropenone (DPC). The source is a woman between 18 and 29 years old with alopecia areata. Some clones in this sample may be carry-over from other donors' samples.

V usage is TRBV6-6 and J usage is TRBJ1-5, with 9 bases identical to TRBD1. The CDR3 extends over 15 amino acids. From germline, CDR1 is MNHNY and CDR2 SVGAGI (reference sequence). Losses at the gene ends were 6 bases for V and 0 bases for J; bases not matched to a gene: 3. CDR3 loop: CASRMGQGSNQPQHF. The CDR3 nucleotides are TGTGCCAGCAGAATGGGACAGGGTAGCAATCAGCCCCAGCATTTT.

The sample holds many counts of this clonotype. This chain joins TRBV12-3 or TRBV12-4 and TRBJ2-7, with D unresolved. The CDR3 extends over 12 amino acids. V lost 6 bases to trimming and J lost 5 bases, with 11 bases between them. In DNA, the CDR3 is TGTGCCAGCAGCAGTACAACGAACGAGCAGTACTTC. Amino acid sequence: CASSSTTNEQYF.

The chain has TRBV2 and TRBJ1-2; TRBD1 is a possible D gene (6 bases). Germline CDR1 reads SNHLY; CDR2 reads FYNNEI. The CDR3 is made up of 12 amino acids. The V and J ends lost 2 bases and 8 bases respectively, with 9 bases between them. The CDR3 nucleotides read TGTGCCAGCAGTGAAACAGGGCGAGGCTACACCTTC. It codes for CASSETGRGYTF.